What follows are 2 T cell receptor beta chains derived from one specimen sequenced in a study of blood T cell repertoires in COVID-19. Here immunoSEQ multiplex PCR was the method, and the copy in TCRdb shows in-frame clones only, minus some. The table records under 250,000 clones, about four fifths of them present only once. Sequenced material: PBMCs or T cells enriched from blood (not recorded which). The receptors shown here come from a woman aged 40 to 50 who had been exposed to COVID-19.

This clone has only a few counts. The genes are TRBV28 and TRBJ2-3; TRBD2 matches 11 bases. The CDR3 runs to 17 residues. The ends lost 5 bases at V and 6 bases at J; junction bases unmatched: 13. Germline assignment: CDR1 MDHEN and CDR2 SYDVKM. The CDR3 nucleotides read TGTGCCAGCAGTACCCCTCGGGTAGCGGGGGGGAGGGATACGCAGTATTTT. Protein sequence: CASSTPRVAGGRDTQYF.

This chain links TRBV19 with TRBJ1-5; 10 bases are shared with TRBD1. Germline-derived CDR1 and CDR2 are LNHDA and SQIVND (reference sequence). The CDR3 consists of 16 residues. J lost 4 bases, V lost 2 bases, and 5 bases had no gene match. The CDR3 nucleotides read TGTGCCAGTAGTATAAGGACAGGGGGTCGGAATCAGCCCCAGCATTTT. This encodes CASSIRTGGRNQPQHF.